The rows below give T cell receptor beta chains drawn from one sample of a study of control samples from healthy donors and cancer patients. This table comes from immunoSEQ multiplex PCR, and its TCRdb copy is limited to in-frame clones, with some not included. The sample has about 130,000 clones; about 94% are singletons. Sequenced: PBMCs. The receptor set was obtained from a man between 60 and 75 years old with colorectal cancer. The CDR3 runs from the conserved cysteine through the conserved F or W. D genes are given only for firm matches. The size of a clone is reported for some rows only, either as once, few or many, or as a class for expanded clones.

D gene,V gene,clone size,J gene,CDR3 DNA,CDR3 protein
NA,TRBV6-5,NA,TRBJ1-3,TGTGCCAGCATGGGCTGGGGGGGTACCATATATTTT,CASMGWGGTIYF
TRBD1,TRBV7-2,NA,TRBJ1-1,TGTGCCAGCAGCATGTACAGGGGTTCGAACACTGAAGCTTTCTTT,CASSMYRGSNTEAFF
NA,TRBV5-4,NA,TRBJ1-2,TGTGCCAGCAGCTCCACCGGGGGGCGAGGCTACACCTTC,CASSSTGGRGYTF
TRBD2,TRBV5-4,NA,TRBJ2-3,TGTGCCAGCAGCTTCCGTGCGGGGGGCACAGATACGCAGTATTTT,CASSFRAGGTDTQYF
TRBD2,TRBV3-1/TRBV3-2,NA,TRBJ2-1,TGTGCCAGCAGCCAAGGGATGCGCGGGGGGGCAGCCGAGCAGTTCTTC,CASSQGMRGGAAEQFF
NA,TRBV4-2,NA,TRBJ1-2,TGTGCCAGCAGCCAAGACCCGACAGGACCGGCAACTTACACCTTC,CASSQDPTGPATYTF
TRBD1,TRBV9,NA,TRBJ1-2,TGTGCCAGCAGCGTAGCTACGGGGGACAGGGGGCATGGCTACACCTTC,CASSVATGDRGHGYTF
TRBD1,TRBV11-2,once,TRBJ2-7,TGTGCCAGCAGCTTATGGGACAGTTCCTACGAGCAGTACTTC,CASSLWDSSYEQYF
NA,TRBV2,NA,TRBJ2-5,TGTGCCAGCAGGGGGGACACCCGTTGGGAGACCCAGTACTTC,CASRGDTRWETQYF
NA,TRBV4-1,NA,TRBJ2-2,TGCGCCAGCAGCCAAGAGACGGGGGCGAACACCGGGGAGCTGTTTTTT,CASSQETGANTGELFF
NA,TRBV6-2/TRBV6-3,NA,TRBJ2-5,TGTGCCAGCAGTTACCCGGACCTTCCGGCAGAGACCCAGTACTTC,CASSYPDLPAETQYF
NA,TRBV10-2,NA,TRBJ2-2,TGCGCCAGCAGTGGGGGGCCCGGGGGGAACACCGGGGAGCTGTTTTTT,CASSGGPGGNTGELFF
NA,TRBV5-1,once,TRBJ2-5,TGCGCCAGCAACCTCGACTCAACCCAAGAGACCCAGTACTTC,CASNLDSTQETQYF
TRBD2,TRBV28,NA,TRBJ2-3,TGTGCCAGCAGTTTAGGTCGGCTTAGCGGGGATACGCAGTATTTT,CASSLGRLSGDTQYF
NA,TRBV21-1,NA,TRBJ2-4,TGTGCCAGCCTTACAGGGAACCCAAACATTCAGTACTTC,CASLTGNPNIQYF
TRBD2,TRBV7-2,NA,TRBJ2-7,TGTGCCAGCAGCCTCAAACTAGCGGGGGGAGCGGAACCGTACTTC,CASSLKLAGGAEPYF
NA,TRBV29-1,NA,TRBJ2-7,TGCAGCGTTGCATACAGGGTCGGCTACGAGCAGTACTTC,CSVAYRVGYEQYF
NA,TRBV3-1/TRBV3-2,NA,TRBJ2-5,TGTGCCAGCAGCCAGGCGACTTCCCAAGAGACCCAGTACTTC,CASSQATSQETQYF
NA,TRBV9,NA,TRBJ1-5,TGTGCCAGCAGCCTAACGTGGAATCAGCCCCAGCATTTT,CASSLTWNQPQHF